The 19 T cell receptor beta chains reported below all come from one sample, sequenced in a study of technical replicates of blood from a handful of donors. Clones were read by immunoSEQ multiplex PCR, and TCRdb kept only the in-frame ones, dropping some. Counted here are around 70,000 clones, more than 85% occurring once; the ten biggest clones make up about 0.25%. Source material: T cells isolated from PBMCs. The receptors were sampled from a human donor in good health.

The rearrangement joins TRBV2 to TRBJ2-5, with a possible D match to TRBD1 (6 bases). The CDR3 totals 12 residues. The germline V gene encodes CDR1 SNHLY and CDR2 FYNNEI. The V gene lost 6 bases and the J gene lost 4 bases, with 9 bases spanning the gap. For the CDR3, the DNA is TGTGCCAGCAGGGTCAGGGGAGAGACCCAGTACTTC. Amino acid sequence: CASRVRGETQYF.

The chain recombines TRBV6-5 with TRBJ2-7, with 8 bases aligning to TRBD1. Trimming cost V 8 bases and J 1 base; bases outside gene matches: 10. The germline V gene has CDR1 MNHEY and CDR2 SVGAGI. CDR3 size: 15 residues. CDR3 residues: CASARTGHESYEQYF. DNA of the CDR3: TGTGCCAGCGCTAGGACAGGGCATGAATCCTACGAGCAGTACTTC.

The gene calls are TRBV28 and TRBJ2-7; maybe TRBD2 (5 bases). The V gene's germline CDR1 is MDHEN and CDR2 SYDVKM. The CDR3 is made up of 12 amino acids. V lost 5 bases and J lost 4, with 9 bases in between. The CDR3 region has the DNA TGTGCCAGCAGTAATTCGGGGTACGAGCAGTACTTC. This sequence encodes CASSNSGYEQYF.

The rearrangement links TRBV29-1 to TRBJ1-1, with TRBD1 matching 8 bases. Germline CDR1 SQVTM, CDR2 ANQGSEA. The ends lost 5 bases at V and 3 bases at J; junction bases unmatched: 14. The CDR3 loop spans 16 amino acids. CDR3 coding DNA: TGCAGCGTTCCCAGCTTGGACAGGGAGGCGGACACTGAAGCTTTCTTT. Translation gives CSVPSLDREADTEAFF.

This clone has a single count. The genes are TRBV5-6 and TRBJ2-1; no clear D. V was shortened by 0 bases and J by 0 bases, with 4 bases between the two germline ends. Germline V gives CDR1 SGHDT, CDR2 YYEEEE. The CDR3 spans 14 residues. CDR3 bases: TGTGCCAGCAGCTTGGGGAGCTCCTACAATGAGCAGTTCTTC. Translated: CASSLGSSYNEQFF.

This sequence joins TRBV11-2 and TRBJ1-5, with 10 nucleotides matching TRBD1. Germline trimming cut 4 bases from V and 0 bases from J; bases unmatched to any gene: 3. The CDR3 consists of 16 residues. Germline CDR1 and CDR2: SGHAT and FQNNGV. DNA for the CDR3: TGTGCCAGCAGCTCGGGACAGGGGTATAGCAATCAGCCCCAGCATTTT. Protein sequence: CASSSGQGYSNQPQHF.

The chain links TRBV9 to TRBJ2-3, with unresolved D. CDR3 length equals 14 residues. Trimming took off 2 bases at V and 2 bases at J, with 9 bases between the two ends. CDR1 is SGDLS and CDR2 is YYNGEE in the germline V gene. The CDR3 nucleotides read TGTGCCAGCAGCGTGCTTGCTATCACAGATACGCAGTATTTT. Translating it yields CASSVLAITDTQYF.

This clone was detected only once. The chain joins TRBV10-1 to TRBJ2-1, with D possibly being TRBD2 (6 bases). The CDR3 loop spans 15 amino acids. Trimming removed 5 bases from V and 8 bases from J, with 19 bases in between. CDR1 and CDR2 (germline): WNHNN, SYGVQD (reference sequence). The CDR3 loop reads CASSNYYSGRYEQFF. DNA of the CDR3: TGCGCCAGCAGTAATTACTATAGCGGACGGTATGAGCAGTTCTTC.

The chain links TRBV7-9 to TRBJ2-1; possibly TRBD2 for D (9 bases). The germline gives CDR1 SEHNR, CDR2 FQNEAQ (reference sequence). Trimming stripped 4 bases from V and 7 bases from J, with 20 bases between. The CDR3 has 16 residues. The CDR3 bases are TGTGCCAGCAGCTCAGGGGGCGGGAGGGCGTTAAATGAGCAGTTCTTC. Its protein is CASSSGGGRALNEQFF.

J is TRBJ1-1 and V is TRBV7-8; 8 bases are a match to TRBD1. The ends lost 5 bases at V and 6 bases at J; junction bases unmatched: 2. Germline lookup yields CDR1 SGHVS and CDR2 FQNEAQ. The CDR3 has 12 residues. The chain's CDR3 is CASSPGQAEAFF. The CDR3 nucleotides are TGTGCCAGCAGCCCGGGACAGGCTGAAGCTTTCTTT.

The CDR3 is CASSKDRGILNTGELFF. In DNA, the CDR3 is TGTGCCAGCAGCAAAGACAGGGGGATCTTGAACACCGGGGAGCTGTTTTTT. The chain couples TRBV21-1 to TRBJ2-2; TRBD1 reflects the table's D call only, with no check against the DNA. TRBV21-1 is reported as a pseudogene. The CDR3 extends over 17 amino acids.

The V and J genes are TRBV19 and TRBJ2-1; 7 positions match TRBD1. V lost 5 bases to trimming and J lost 5 bases; unmatched junction nucleotides: 12. Germline CDR1 is LNHDA and CDR2 is SQIVND (reference sequence). The length of the CDR3 is 16 residues. The CDR3 loop is CASSLLTSGTDNEQFF. DNA for the CDR3: TGTGCCAGTAGTCTACTCACTTCCGGGACAGACAATGAGCAGTTCTTC.

The CDR3, as DNA: TGCGCCAGCAGCCAAGATGGGGGGAATCAGCCCCAGCATTTT. It encodes CASSQDGGNQPQHF. The chain carries TRBV4-1 and TRBJ1-5, with D perhaps TRBD1 (5 bases). Trimming shortened V by 0 bases and J by 4 bases, and 7 bases separated the two germline ends. CDR1 is MGHRA, CDR2 YSYEKL, per germline. This CDR3 spans 14 amino acids.

The chain links TRBV7-9 to TRBJ1-1; the D is unclear. This CDR3 contains 16 residues. The germline V gene encodes CDR1 SEHNR and CDR2 FQNEAQ (reference sequence). The V end lost 1 base, the J end lost 0 bases, and 12 bases lay between the germline ends. CDR3 DNA: TGTGCCAGCAGCTTAGGGAGGTACGGGTTGAACACTGAAGCTTTCTTT. This encodes CASSLGRYGLNTEAFF.

This sequence joins TRBV7-9 and TRBJ2-1; 12 nucleotides match TRBD2. Germline trimming cut 2 bases from V and 7 bases from J; bases unmatched to any gene: 3. The germline V gene encodes CDR1 SEHNR and CDR2 FQNEAQ (reference sequence). The CDR3 loop spans 15 amino acids. The CDR3 protein is CASSLRLAGVNEQFF. The CDR3 bases are TGTGCCAGCAGCTTACGACTAGCGGGGGTAAATGAGCAGTTCTTC. The entire variable domain, with the rest obtained from reference TRBV7-9 and TRBJ2-1, is as follows: DTGVSQNPRHKITKRGQNVTFRCDPISEHNRLYWYRQTLGQGPEFLTYFQNEAQLEKSRLLSDRFSAERPKGSFSTLEIQRTEQGDSAMYLCASSLRLAGVNEQFFGPGTRLTVL.

The rearrangement uses TRBV25-1 and TRBJ1-2; 8 bases match TRBD1. Unmatched junction bases numbered 4, after V lost 4 bases and J lost 3 bases. Per the germline V gene, CDR1 is MGHDK and CDR2 is SYGVNS. This CDR3 spans 14 amino acids. The CDR3 region has the DNA TGTGCCAGCAGTGGCCGACAGGGGTACTATGGCTACACCTTC. Its protein product is CASSGRQGYYGYTF.

The V and J genes are TRBV5-1 and TRBJ1-1; D is undetermined. This CDR3 has 14 amino acids. Germline-derived CDR1 and CDR2 are SGHRS and YFSETQ. V was clipped by 1 base and J by 3 bases, with 10 bases between them. CDR3 sequence reads: CASSLSPGYTEAFF. CDR3 nucleotide sequence: TGCGCCAGCAGCTTGTCACCAGGTTACACTGAAGCTTTCTTT.

V is TRBV27 and J is TRBJ2-5; tentative D call: TRBD2 (6 bases). This CDR3 is 16 amino acids long. Germline-derived CDR1 and CDR2 are MNHEY and SMNVEV (reference sequence). Trimming cost V 2 bases and J 5 bases, with 18 bases left between them. The CDR3 sequence: CASSLGLGFGGETQYF. CDR3 in DNA: TGTGCCAGCAGTTTAGGTCTCGGTTTTGGGGGGGAGACCCAGTACTTC.

J is TRBJ2-3 and V is TRBV28, with 7 bases fitting TRBD1. This CDR3 has 14 residues. Germline V CDR1 and CDR2: MDHEN, SYDVKM. The junction had 5 bases not matched to a gene; V was cut back by 6 bases and J by 2 bases. CDR3 in DNA: TGTGCCAGCAGGGAACAGGGGTCCACAGATACGCAGTATTTT. Translating it yields CASREQGSTDTQYF. Supplemented by reference TRBV28 and TRBJ2-3, the full variable domain reads DVKVTQSSRYLVKRTGEKVFLECVQDMDHENMFWYRQDPGLGLRLIYFSYDVKMKEKGDIPEGYSVSREKKERFSLILESASTNQTSMYLCASREQGSTDTQYFGPGTRLTVL.